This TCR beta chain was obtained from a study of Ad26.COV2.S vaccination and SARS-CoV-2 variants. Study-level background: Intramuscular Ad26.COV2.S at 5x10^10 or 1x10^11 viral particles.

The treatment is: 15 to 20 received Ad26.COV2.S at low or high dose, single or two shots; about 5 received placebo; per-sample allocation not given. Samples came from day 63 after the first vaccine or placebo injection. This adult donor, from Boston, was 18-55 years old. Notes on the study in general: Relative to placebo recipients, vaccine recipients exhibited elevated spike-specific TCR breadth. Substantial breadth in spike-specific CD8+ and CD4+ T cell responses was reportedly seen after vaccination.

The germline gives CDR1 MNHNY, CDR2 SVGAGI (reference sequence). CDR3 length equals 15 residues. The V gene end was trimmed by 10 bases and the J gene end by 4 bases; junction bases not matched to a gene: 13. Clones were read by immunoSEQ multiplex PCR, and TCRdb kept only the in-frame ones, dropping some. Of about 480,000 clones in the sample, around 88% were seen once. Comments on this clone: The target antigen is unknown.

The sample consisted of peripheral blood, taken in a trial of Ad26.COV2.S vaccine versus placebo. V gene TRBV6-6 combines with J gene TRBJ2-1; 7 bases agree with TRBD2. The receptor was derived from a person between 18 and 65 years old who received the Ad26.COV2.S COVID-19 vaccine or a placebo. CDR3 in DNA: TGTGCCACCTGCTCGGCTAGCGGAAGGTACAATGAGCAGTTCTTC. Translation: CATCSASGRYNEQFF.